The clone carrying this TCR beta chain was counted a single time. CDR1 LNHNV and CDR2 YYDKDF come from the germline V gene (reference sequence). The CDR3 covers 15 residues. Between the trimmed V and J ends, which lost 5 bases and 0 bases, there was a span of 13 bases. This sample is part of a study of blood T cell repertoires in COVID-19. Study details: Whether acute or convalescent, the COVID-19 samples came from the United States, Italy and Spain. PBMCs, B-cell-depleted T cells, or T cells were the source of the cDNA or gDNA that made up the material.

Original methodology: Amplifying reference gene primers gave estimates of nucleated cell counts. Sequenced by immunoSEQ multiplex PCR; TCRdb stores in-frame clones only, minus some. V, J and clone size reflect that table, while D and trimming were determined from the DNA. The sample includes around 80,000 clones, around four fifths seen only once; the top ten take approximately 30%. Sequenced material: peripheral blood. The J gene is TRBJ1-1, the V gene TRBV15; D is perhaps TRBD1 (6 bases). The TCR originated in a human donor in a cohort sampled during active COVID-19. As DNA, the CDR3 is TGTGCCACCAGCGACCGGGACACCCTGAACACTGAAGCTTTCTTT. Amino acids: CATSDRDTLNTEAFF.